The 10 T cell receptor beta chains given below trace back to one sample, sequenced in a study of patients and donors after allogeneic stem cell transplantation (dated by TCRdb to 2018 to 2020). Libraries came from RT-PCR. Sequencing relied on a NextSeq 550. Through fastp at Q25 and MiXCR, TCRdb rebuilt clones from the public reads, retaining in-frame beta chains. Every CDR3 protein is listed once, alongside the most common genes and DNA of its rows. This sample gives about 110,000 distinct CDR3 sequences in total; roughly 37% of them show up just once. The ten largest clonotypes hold 25% to 35% of the sample. The sample consisted of blood, either unsorted or a sorted T cell fraction (not recorded which). The receptors stem from a human donor who was either an allogeneic HSCT recipient or a stem cell or donor lymphocyte infusion donor (not recorded which). It is not recorded whose cells these are; they may come from a transplant donor.

The V gene is TRBV24-1, the J gene TRBJ2-1; 11 bases line up with TRBD2. V was pared by 3 bases and J by 2 bases, with 11 bases of the junction left unmatched. This CDR3 contains 19 residues. The germline V gene has CDR1 KGHDR and CDR2 SFDVKD. The CDR3 sequence is CATSDHGTSGEGAYNEQFF. Here the CDR3 DNA reads TGTGCCACCAGTGATCACGGGACTAGCGGAGAAGGGGCCTACAATGAGCAGTTCTTC.

The table lists this clonotype with a few counts. The chain uses TRBV18 and TRBJ2-3, with TRBD1 matching 9 bases. Germline CDR1 KGHSH, CDR2 LQKENI. CDR3 size: 15 residues. V lost 5 bases, J lost 0 bases, and 3 bases stayed unmatched. The DNA of the CDR3 is TGTGCCAGCTCAAAACAGGGGGCAAGCACAGATACGCAGTATTTT. Translated, it gives CASSKQGASTDTQYF. Complete variable domain (other parts from reference TRBV18 and TRBJ2-3): NAGVMQNPRHLVRRRGQEARLRCSPMKGHSHVYWYRQLPEEGLKFMVYLQKENIIDESGMPKERFSAEFPKEGPSILRIQQVVRGDSAAYFCASSKQGASTDTQYFGPGTRLTVL.

The CDR3 DNA sequence: TGTGCCAGCAGCAGAAGGGCAGGGGAAGGGTCACCCCTCCACTTT. It specifies CASSRRAGEGSPLHF. This chain links TRBV9 with TRBJ1-6, with a possible D match to TRBD1 (6 bases). V gave up 4 bases and J gave up 10 bases, with 18 bases separating them. CDR3 length: 15 residues. Germline loops: CDR1 SGDLS, CDR2 YYNGEE.

The chain carries TRBV12-3 or TRBV12-4 and TRBJ2-1; TRBD2 matches at 7 bases. J lost 7 bases, V lost 1 base, and 7 bases had no gene match. The CDR3 totals 15 residues. Here the CDR3 reads CASSLGAGVWNEQFF. The CDR3 DNA is TGTGCCAGCAGTTTAGGGGCGGGAGTATGGAATGAGCAGTTCTTC.

Only a few counts were recorded for this clonotype. The CDR3 protein is CSGVQASGRNEQFF. In DNA form, the CDR3 reads TGCAGCGGAGTTCAGGCTAGCGGGCGTAATGAGCAGTTCTTC. The rearrangement uses TRBV29-1 and TRBJ2-1, with 8 bases matching TRBD2. This CDR3 region has 14 residues. Germline CDR1 SQVTM, CDR2 ANQGSEA. The V and J ends lost 7 bases and 7 bases, in that order; junction bases with no gene match: 12.

This clonotype showed up just a few times. CDR3 in amino acids: CASSLFYPPGTKTQYF. The CDR3 coding sequence is TGTGCCAGCAGCTTGTTTTACCCCCCGGGGACGAAGACCCAGTACTTC. The rearrangement links TRBV5-6 to TRBJ2-5; TRBD1 or TRBD2 may be the D gene (5 bases each). V was shortened by 1 base and J by 6 bases, with 19 bases between the two germline ends. The germline CDR1 and CDR2 sequences are SGHDT and YYEEEE. This CDR3 comprises 16 residues.

This clonotype was picked up a small number of times. The chain recombines TRBV6-6 with TRBJ1-3; D is uncertain. Germline CDR1 is MNHNY and CDR2 is SVGAGI (reference sequence). The V end lost 4 bases, the J end lost 0 bases, and 7 bases lay between the germline ends. The CDR3 contains 14 residues. The CDR3 reads CASSSPSSGNTIYF. The CDR3 region has the DNA TGTGCCAGCAGTTCCCCATCCTCTGGAAACACCATATATTTT.

This chain links TRBV4-3 with TRBJ2-4; D is uncertain. Trimming pared 3 bases from V and 0 bases from J, leaving 9 bases between. CDR1 and CDR2 (germline): LGHNA, YSLEER. This CDR3 is 15 amino acids long. This chain's CDR3 is CASSHDFLAKNIQYF. In DNA, the CDR3 is TGCGCCAGCAGCCACGACTTCTTAGCCAAAAACATTCAGTACTTC.

This clonotype was observed a handful of times. The rearrangement joins TRBV5-5 to TRBJ2-7; 8 nucleotides line up with TRBD2. This CDR3 contains 16 residues. Germline assignment: CDR1 SGHKS and CDR2 YYEKEE (reference sequence). Trimming cost V 0 bases and J 1 base; bases outside gene matches: 6. CDR3: CASSLVRLARSYEQYF. The CDR3 bases are TGTGCCAGCAGCTTGGTGCGACTAGCGCGTTCCTACGAGCAGTACTTC.

This clonotype was counted only a few times. The V and J genes are TRBV18 and TRBJ2-1, with TRBD2 identical over 8 bases. The trim removed 2 bases at V and 8 bases at J, leaving 8 bases unmatched. From germline, CDR1 is KGHSH and CDR2 LQKENI. The CDR3 consists of 15 residues. CDR3 nucleotides: TGTGCCAGCTCACCAACCGGGACTAGGGCGGATGAGCAGTTCTTC. It yields the protein CASSPTGTRADEQFF.